This TCR beta chain was identified in a study of regulatory T cells in long-lasting Graves disease. Overall study results and limits: Persistent disease favored TRBV28, TRBJ1-2 and TRBJ2-5.

V shed 1 base and J shed 6 bases, with 6 bases lying between them. This CDR3 contains 12 residues. In germline, CDR1 is LGHDT, CDR2 YNNKEL (reference sequence). A note on this clonotype: The antigen remains unidentified.

To make TCR beta libraries, researchers used iRepertoire HTBI primers and Arm-PCR of CDR3 regions. TCRdb reanalysed the multiplex PCR reads using MiXCR and keeps one entry per CDR3 protein. The sample has about 420,000 distinct CDR3 sequences, 23% seen once. As for time point: persistent/refractory GD, antithyroid drugs over 5 years with positive TRAb. PBMCs provided the RNA from which the TCR library was made. Under American Thyroid Association guidelines, Graves' disease was diagnosed. The starting material was peripheral blood mononuclear cells (PBMCs), obtained when the disease was refractory, from a patient treated with antithyroid drugs. This receptor was identified in a female donor with Graves disease. The V call is TRBV3-1, the J call TRBJ1-1; no definite D call. The CDR3 region has the DNA TGTGCCAGCAGCCAAGTAGGAGCTGAAGCTTTCTTT. It codes for CASSQVGAEAFF.